The 15 T cell receptor beta chains listed next were all sequenced from one sample in a study of T cell repertoires in cytomegalovirus infection. Each CDR3 protein gets one entry after TCRdb re-called the reads with MiXCR. The sample holds roughly 300,000 distinct CDR3 sequences; over 7.5% are singletons and the top ten take 4.3%. The source material was PBMCs. Receptor source: a human donor in good health (CMV status not recorded). Some clones in this sample may be carry-over from other donors' samples.

This clonotype showed up just a few times. This chain uses TRBV12-3 or TRBV12-4 with TRBJ2-1; D not certain. The CDR3 runs 15 residues. V shed 5 bases and J shed 4 bases, with 15 bases lying between them. For the CDR3, the DNA is TGTGCCAGCAGTGACGCCCCCCAGTTATACAATGAGCAGTTCTTC. Amino acid sequence: CASSDAPQLYNEQFF.

The table lists this clonotype with a few counts. This rearrangement joins TRBV7-8 to TRBJ2-5, with TRBD1 matching over 9 bases. The CDR3 runs to 16 residues. Germline values: CDR1 SGHVS, CDR2 FQNEAQ. Losses at the gene ends were 6 bases for V and 6 bases for J; bases not matched to a gene: 14. DNA of the CDR3: TGTGCCAGCAGTGATCCGACTACAGGGGGCGATAAGACCCAGTACTTC. Translation: CASSDPTTGGDKTQYF.

This clonotype was found a few times. The chain couples TRBV6-2 or TRBV6-3 to TRBJ2-5, with 7 bases aligning to TRBD2. The length of the CDR3 is 16 residues. Germline V gene sequence: CDR1 MNHEY, CDR2 SVGEGT. V lost 2 bases, J lost 2 bases, and 8 bases stayed unmatched. For the CDR3, the DNA is TGTGCCAGCAGTTACGCGGGAGAAGAGGAGCAAGAGACCCAGTACTTC. This codes for CASSYAGEEEQETQYF.

This chain connects TRBV7-2 to TRBJ2-7; a possible D gene is TRBD2 (6 bases). This CDR3 region has 17 residues. Germline loops: CDR1 SGHTA, CDR2 FQGNSA. Trimming took 3 bases from V and 2 from J, leaving 20 bases between them. In DNA form, the CDR3 reads TGTGCCAGCAGCTTCTATATCGTAGCGGAGAACGCCTACGAGCAGTACTTC. It specifies CASSFYIVAENAYEQYF.

This clonotype was seen a handful of times. CDR3 sequence reads: CASRDVAGGPGNEQFF. In DNA form, the CDR3 reads TGTGCCAGCAGAGACGTAGCGGGAGGGCCAGGAAATGAGCAGTTCTTC. This chain uses TRBV2 with TRBJ2-1; 11 nucleotides agree with TRBD2. V dropped 6 bases and J dropped 7; count of bases not matched to a gene: 11. Germline values: CDR1 SNHLY, CDR2 FYNNEI. The CDR3 runs to 16 residues.

At least ten counts were recorded for this clonotype. The J gene is TRBJ2-7, the V gene TRBV7-8, with 8 bases lining up with TRBD1. J lost 2 bases, V lost 5 bases, and 11 bases had no gene match. The CDR3 sequence is 16 residues long. Germline CDR1 SGHVS, CDR2 FQNEAQ. The CDR3 nucleotides read TGTGCCAGCAGCCCCAGGGGGCAGGGATCCCCCTACGAGCAGTACTTC. It encodes CASSPRGQGSPYEQYF.

The CDR3: CASRARQGTDYGYTF. The CDR3 DNA reads TGTGCCAGCAGGGCCAGACAGGGGACGGACTATGGCTACACCTTC. The genes are TRBV6-6 and TRBJ1-2; 8 bases fit TRBD1. With V trimmed by 6 bases and J by 3 bases, 9 bases remained unmatched. Germline V gene lookup returns CDR1 MNHNY and CDR2 SVGAGI (reference sequence). The CDR3 contains 15 residues.

The chain employs TRBV28 and TRBJ2-2; 10 bases fit TRBD2. Trimming cost V 3 bases and J 7 bases; bases outside gene matches: 5. CDR3 length: 15 residues. Germline V gene data show CDR1 as MDHEN and CDR2 as SYDVKM. CDR3 region: CASSFLAGVVGELFF. The CDR3, as DNA: TGTGCCAGCAGTTTTCTAGCGGGAGTGGTCGGGGAGCTGTTTTTT.

As DNA, the CDR3 is TGTGCCAGCAGTTACGCGGCTATTCGGGATGAAAAACTGTTTTTT. Encoded protein: CASSYAAIRDEKLFF. The chain combines TRBV6-2 or TRBV6-3 with TRBJ1-4; D not certain. The CDR3 has 15 residues. V lost 2 bases to trimming and J lost 6 bases, with 13 bases between them. Germline lookup yields CDR1 MNHEY and CDR2 SVGEGT.

A few counts support this clonotype. The chain recombines TRBV18 with TRBJ1-1; no clear D. CDR1 and CDR2 from the germline V gene are KGHSH and LQKENI. Trimming removed 1 base from V and 3 bases from J, with 9 bases in between. The CDR3 covers 14 residues. The CDR3 sequence: CASSPRGQDTEAFF. CDR3 nucleotides: TGTGCCAGCTCACCACGAGGGCAGGACACTGAAGCTTTCTTT.

J is TRBJ2-7 and V is TRBV27, with TRBD1 identical over 7 bases. V lost 6 bases, J lost 2 bases, and 10 bases stayed unmatched. Germline CDR1 reads MNHEY; CDR2 reads SMNVEV (reference sequence). The CDR3 runs to 15 residues. For the CDR3, the DNA is TGTGCCAGCAGCCTAGGGGGACAGCCCCCCTACGAGCAGTACTTC. Its protein is CASSLGGQPPYEQYF.

The table lists this clonotype with a few counts. The chain uses TRBV7-2 and TRBJ2-1, with TRBD2 matching 13 bases. V shed 5 bases and J 9 bases; nucleotides not matched to a gene: 4. The V gene's germline CDR1 is SGHTA and CDR2 FQGNSA. This CDR3 region has 14 residues. CDR3 DNA sequence: TGTGCCAGCAGCCTACTAGCGGGAGGGGGTGAGCAGTTCTTC. It yields the protein CASSLLAGGGEQFF.

This clonotype was found a few times. The chain combines TRBV6-6 with TRBJ2-2; either TRBD1 or TRBD2 may fit D (6 bases each). V lost 2 bases and J 5 bases, leaving 9 bases between the germline ends. Germline CDR1 and CDR2: MNHNY and SVGAGI (reference sequence). CDR3 size: 14 residues. The CDR3 reads CASSYRRGTGELFF. CDR3 coding DNA: TGTGCCAGCAGTTACCGGAGGGGGACCGGGGAGCTGTTTTTT.

The table lists this clonotype with many counts. The V gene is TRBV7-6, the J gene TRBJ1-1; 12 nucleotides line up with TRBD1. With 4 bases clipped from V and 3 bases from J, the junction kept 12 bases outside the gene matches. The CDR3 spans 18 residues. The germline CDR1 and CDR2 sequences are SGHVS and FNYEAQ. In DNA, the CDR3 is TGTGCCAGCAGCTCCCAGGGACAGGGGGCAAATCGAGACACTGAAGCTTTCTTT. It is translated as CASSSQGQGANRDTEAFF.

In this sample, this clonotype turned up many times. This CDR3 reads CASSFSSTSGGLYNEQFF. Written as DNA, the CDR3 is TGTGCCAGCAGTTTTAGTTCGACTAGCGGGGGGCTCTACAATGAGCAGTTCTTC. This chain joins TRBV12-3 or TRBV12-4 and TRBJ2-1; 13 nucleotides agree with TRBD2. V dropped 3 bases and J dropped 3; count of bases not matched to a gene: 8. The CDR3 spans 18 residues.